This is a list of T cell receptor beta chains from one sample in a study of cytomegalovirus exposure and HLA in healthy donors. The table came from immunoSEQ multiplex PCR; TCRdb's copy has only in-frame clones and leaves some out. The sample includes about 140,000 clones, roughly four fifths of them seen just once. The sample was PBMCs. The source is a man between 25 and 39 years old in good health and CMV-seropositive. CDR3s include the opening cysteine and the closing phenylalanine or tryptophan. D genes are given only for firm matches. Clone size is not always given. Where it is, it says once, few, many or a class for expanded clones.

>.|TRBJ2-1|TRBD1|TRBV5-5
TGTGCCAGCAGCTTGGTAGTGAACAGGGGTGTCTCGGAGCAGTTCTTC
CASSLVVNRGVSEQFF
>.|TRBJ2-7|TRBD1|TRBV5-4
TGTGCCAGCAGACTTGGGACAGGGCTGAGCGAGCAGTACTTC
CASRLGTGLSEQYF
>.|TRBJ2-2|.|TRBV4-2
TGTGCCAGCAGCCAAGTCACAGCTTCGGGAACCGGGGAGCTGTTTTTT
CASSQVTASGTGELFF
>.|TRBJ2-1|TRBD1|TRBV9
TGTGCCAGCAGCCCAGGGGGTGAGCAGTTCTTC
CASSPGGEQFF
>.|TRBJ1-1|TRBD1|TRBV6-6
TGTGCCAGCAGTACAGACAGGGGATTAGCTGAAGCTTTCTTT
CASSTDRGLAEAFF
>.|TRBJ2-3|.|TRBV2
TGTGCCAGCAGAAAGGGGTCTAGCGCTTTCACAGATACGCAGTATTTT
CASRKGSSAFTDTQYF
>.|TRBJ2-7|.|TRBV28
TGTGCCAGCAGTTTATCGACGGGAGTGAGGCACGAGCAGTACTTC
CASSLSTGVRHEQYF
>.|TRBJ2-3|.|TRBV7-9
TGTGCCAGCAGCTTTTCCCGCAGCGGAGGGCGCACAGATACGCAGTATTTT
CASSFSRSGGRTDTQYF
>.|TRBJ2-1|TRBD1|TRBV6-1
TGTGCCAGCCTCTTGGACAGGCGCACCTACAATGAGCAGTTCTTC
CASLLDRRTYNEQFF
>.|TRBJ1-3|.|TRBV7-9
TGTGCCAGCAGCAATCCGGGACTCAGCTCTGGAAACACCATATATTTT
CASSNPGLSSGNTIYF
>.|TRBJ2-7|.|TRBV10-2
TGCGCCAGCAGGGGGCCTCATTACGAGCAGTACTTC
CASRGPHYEQYF
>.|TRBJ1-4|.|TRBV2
TGTGCCAGCAGTGAATCGGCAACTAATGAAAAACTGTTTTTT
CASSESATNEKLFF
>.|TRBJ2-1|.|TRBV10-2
TGCGCCAGCCGGCCCCCTAGCAGCAATGAGCAGTTCTTC
CASRPPSSNEQFF
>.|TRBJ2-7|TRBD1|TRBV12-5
TGTGCTAGTGATACCGGGACAGGGTTCCACGAGCAGTACTTC
CASDTGTGFHEQYF
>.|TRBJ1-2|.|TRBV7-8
TGTGCCAGCAGCTTCTTAAGGGGCATCAACTATGGCTACACCTTC
CASSFLRGINYGYTF
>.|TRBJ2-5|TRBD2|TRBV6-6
TGTGCCAGCAGTTACTTCATCCTAGCGGGGAAAGAGACCCAGTACTTC
CASSYFILAGKETQYF
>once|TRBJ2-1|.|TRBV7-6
TGTGCCAGCAGCGGGGCACCTATTAACTCCTACAATGAGCAGTTCTTC
CASSGAPINSYNEQFF
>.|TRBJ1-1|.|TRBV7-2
TGTGCCAGCAGCTCACAGATTGTACAGGGAGCAGGAGCTTTCTTT
CASSSQIVQGAGAFF
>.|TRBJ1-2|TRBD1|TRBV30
TGTGCCCGCACAGGGGGTAACTATGGCTACACCTTC
CARTGGNYGYTF
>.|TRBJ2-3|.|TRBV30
TGTGCCTGGAGCAGGGGCGGAGATACGCAGTATTTT
CAWSRGGDTQYF
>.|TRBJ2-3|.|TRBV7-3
TGTGCCAGCAGCTTATCGGGGTCGGGCACAGATACGCAGTATTTT
CASSLSGSGTDTQYF
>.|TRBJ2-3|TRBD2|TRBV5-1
TGCGCCAGCAGCTCATTCTCCAGGACTAGCGGGGGCACAGATACGCAGTATTTT
CASSSFSRTSGGTDTQYF
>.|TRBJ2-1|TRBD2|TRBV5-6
TGTGCCAGCAGCTTGAACGGGAGGGGGAATGAGCAGTTCTTC
CASSLNGRGNEQFF
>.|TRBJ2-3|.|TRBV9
TGTGCCAGCGCCAGGGGGGCTACTAGCACAGATACGCAGTATTTT
CASARGATSTDTQYF
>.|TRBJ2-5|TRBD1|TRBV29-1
TGCAGCGCAGTCCCGGGACAGGGTCGGGGAGAGACCCAGTACTTC
CSAVPGQGRGETQYF
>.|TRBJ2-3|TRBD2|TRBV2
TGTGCCAGCAGGGCTAGCGGGGACACAGATACGCAGTATTTT
CASRASGDTDTQYF
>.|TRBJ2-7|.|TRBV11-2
TGTGCCAGCAGCTTAGGCAGGTTATCCTACGAGCAGTACTTC
CASSLGRLSYEQYF
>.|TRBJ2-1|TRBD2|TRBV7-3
TGTGCCAGCAGCTCGGGACTAGCGGGAGGGCCGCGTGAGCAGTTCTTC
CASSSGLAGGPREQFF
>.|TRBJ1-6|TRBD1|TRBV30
TGTGCCTGGTCTACCGGGACAGGGCGTTCACCCCTCCACTTT
CAWSTGTGRSPLHF
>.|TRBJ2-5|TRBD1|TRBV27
TGTGCCAGCAGCCCAAGGACAGGTGGGGAGACCCAGTACTTC
CASSPRTGGETQYF
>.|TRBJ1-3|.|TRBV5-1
TGCGCCAGCAGCTTGACCACAGGGAGCTCTGGAAACACCATATATTTT
CASSLTTGSSGNTIYF
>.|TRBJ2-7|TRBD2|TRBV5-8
TGTGCCAGCAGCTTGCGGCTAGCGGGGGTCCCAATCTCCTACGAGCAGTACTTC
CASSLRLAGVPISYEQYF
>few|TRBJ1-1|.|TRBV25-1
TGTGCCAGCAGTTTTCAGCGGAACACTGAAGCTTTCTTT
CASSFQRNTEAFF
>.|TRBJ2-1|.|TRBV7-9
TGTGCCAGCAGCTTAGCGAGTGTGGACAATGAGCAGTTCTTC
CASSLASVDNEQFF
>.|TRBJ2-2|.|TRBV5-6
TGTGCCAGCAGCTTCACCCAGGGATACACCGGGGAGCTGTTTTTT
CASSFTQGYTGELFF